Given below is one T cell receptor (beta chain) in context. Its antigen is unknown. No base quality information exists; no much larger clone differs at one position. The library was built by means of 5' RACE. TCRdb records Illumina HiSeq 2500 as the sequencer. A second PCR of about 6 to 11 cycles was run with a J-beta primer mix and a sample-barcoded 5' primer. A template-switch 5' adaptor carrying 12 random nucleotides introduced a unique molecular identifier onto each TCR beta cDNA molecule. At least 2.5 million CDR3-containing paired-end reads were obtained from each sample. First-strand cDNA was synthesized from all RNA with the Mint cDNA synthesis kit, primed by a TRBC-specific oligonucleotide. After uracil-DNA glycosylase treatment, a first 18-cycle PCR used universal primers M1SS and BC2_uni_R on all cDNA. Per the source publication's procedure: Normalization of each sample was performed by random selection of 1 million high-quality reads, each carrying a distinct molecular identifier. Reads with shared molecular identifiers were discarded instead of being binned into consensus sequences. MiTCR, set to a Q25 quality threshold and the strictest error-elimination algorithm, was used for CDR3 identification, clonotype clustering and error correction. A nonparametric unseen species model using Euler transformation provided a lower-bound estimate of total TCR beta diversity. TCRdb reworked the public reads: Q25 trimming with fastp, MiXCR clone assembly, productive beta chains retained. Merged by CDR3 protein, the rows form single entries marked with the most common genes and DNA. What appears here as the V and J calls and clone size reflects TCRdb's work, not the paper's. The sample table contains about 1.8 million distinct CDR3 sequences; only one count was recorded for 49% of them. Approximately 2.1% of the sample goes to the ten largest clones.

The data are from a study of blood T cells in healthy people across ages (dated by TCRdb to the mid-2010s). In terms of the full investigation: In model experiments, roughly one uniquely barcoded TCR beta cDNA molecule per two T cells was captured by template switching. For two donors (one aged 18 to 29 and one aged 80 or older), the study analyzed two additional independent replicas of 1 million unique cDNA reads from the same blood draw. Age-related changes in TCR beta repertoire diversity were measured in the study by deep sequencing normalized with unique cDNA molecular identifiers. Four age groups were formed from the donors: young (average roughly 16 years), middle-aged (just under 40), aged (62) and long-lived (about 75). To avoid experimental bias, donors of different ages were spread randomly across the sequencing lanes.

V ends up 4 bases short and J 5 bases short, with an unmatched junction base count of 11. The CDR3 numbers 15 residues from cysteine through phenylalanine. Left in the record is the CDR3 DNA by itself, 45 bases read in frame from the first base. The germline V gene supplies CDR1 SQVTM and CDR2 ANQGSEA. Donors were under 40 systemically healthy Caucasian individuals from Russia aged roughly 6 to 90 years. Each donor gave ten milliliters of peripheral blood, drawn into EDTA-treated Vacutainer tubes. PBMCs were isolated by Ficoll-Paque density-gradient centrifugation, with at least 6.5 million obtained per sample. Trizol reagent was used to extract total RNA from the PBMCs, yielding at least 5.5 micrograms per sample. For every donor, flow cytometry on a PBMC aliquot measured the percentage of naive CD45RAhigh/CD27high T cells. The research as a whole found: As age increased, observed TCR beta diversity per million T cells dropped in a roughly linear way, and a significant reduction was already evident by age about 36. The long-lived group showed more naive CD4+ T cells, fewer expanded clones and increased TCR diversity than the aged group, suggesting age selection. Because the CMV infection status of the donors was unknown, age-related changes in expanded clonotypes may potentially have been confounded. Total diversity estimates from one million sequenced T cells were considered lower bounds and underestimates. Conclusive comparison of naive and antigen-experienced compartments was prevented by the profiling of bulk unsorted PBMCs. There was a strong correlation between observed TCR beta diversity and the percentage of naive T cells measured by flow cytometry.

The sequence was collected from a woman aged 40 to 50 in good health. The sequenced material came from blood. The V gene is TRBV29-1 and the J gene is TRBJ2-7; 10 of the junction bases match TRBD2. The CDR3 here reads CSVGGTSALNNEQYF. The DNA sequence is TGCAGCGTTGGCGGGACTAGCGCACTCAACAACGAGCAGTACTTC.